This TCR beta chain was retrieved from a study of T-cell memory formation after mild COVID-19. The study, taken as a whole, reports: Pre-infection memory harbored some responding clones, suggesting cross-reactive memory joined. CD4+ contracting clones were mainly CM and EM; CD8+ ones, EMRA.

Constant-segment primers and 5'RACE yielded cDNA libraries for TCR alpha and TCR beta, each carrying sample barcodes and UMIs. One entry per CDR3 protein, called by TCRdb with MiXCR from the 5' RACE reads. The sample has roughly 100,000 distinct CDR3 sequences; about 15% are singletons. Per germline, CDR1 SGHVS and CDR2 FQNEAQ. There are 11 residues in the CDR3. Trimming left V 5 bases short and J 5 bases short, with 7 bases between. Comment on this clonotype: Its target is unknown.

Sequenced: PBMCs or a T cell subset sorted from them (not recorded which). The rearrangement joins TRBV7-8 to TRBJ2-7; no reliable D call. This receptor was taken from an adult woman who had mild COVID-19 (a few samples of this study predate the infection). Cell type and time point are not known. The CDR3 is CASSPHHEQYF. DNA for the CDR3: TGTGCCAGCAGCCCGCATCACGAGCAGTACTTC.